These T cell receptor beta chains were read from a single sample in a study of T-cell reconstitution after alpha-beta-depleted transplantation in children. TCRdb re-analysed the PCR reads in MiXCR, keeping a single row per CDR3 protein. The repertoire holds 200,000 to 250,000 distinct CDR3 sequences, 12% seen once, with 2% to 3% in the top ten. The sample in question was PBMCs from the stem cell graft donor, obtained from the stem cell graft. The source is a human donor who donated a stem cell graft to a child with acute lymphoblastic leukemia. Each CDR3 is given with its conserved first and last residue. A D gene is named only where the DNA matches it firmly. Size tells how often a clone was seen (once, few, many) or the class of an expanded clone, and some rows leave it out.

size	D	V	J	CDR3	DNA
few	TRBD2	TRBV5-1	TRBJ2-1	CASSLGGAGGPLNEQFF	TGCGCCAGCAGCTTGGGAGGGGCGGGAGGGCCTTTGAATGAGCAGTTCTTC
many	NA	TRBV20-1	TRBJ2-1	CSARDRQSSYNEQFF	TGCAGTGCTAGAGATCGTCAGTCCTCCTACAATGAGCAGTTCTTC
many	TRBD1	TRBV24-1	TRBJ1-5	CATGPGTGYNQPQHF	TGTGCCACCGGACCAGGGACAGGCTATAATCAGCCCCAGCATTTT
many	NA	TRBV19	TRBJ1-1	CASTHSTDEAFF	TGTGCCAGTACCCATTCGACAGATGAAGCTTTCTTT
many	NA	TRBV7-9	TRBJ2-5	CASSLANLETQYF	TGTGCCAGCAGCTTAGCGAACCTGGAGACCCAGTACTTC
NA	NA	TRBV6-5	TRBJ2-1	CASSYISAGGGEQFF	TGTGCCAGCAGTTACATATCAGCAGGAGGTGGTGAGCAGTTCTTC
NA	TRBD1	TRBV5-1	TRBJ2-7	CASSLSRTGPYEQYF	TGCGCCAGCAGCTTGTCCAGGACAGGCCCCTACGAGCAGTACTTC
many	NA	TRBV12-3/TRBV12-4	TRBJ1-4	CASSFRAVDNEKLFF	TGTGCCAGCAGCTTCCGGGCAGTGGATAATGAAAAACTGTTTTTT
many	NA	TRBV9	TRBJ1-2	CASSVGSRGYTF	TGTGCCAGCAGCGTAGGATCTCGGGGCTACACCTTC
many	TRBD2	TRBV7-2	TRBJ2-1	CASSLVPGAGNEQFF	TGTGCCAGCAGCTTAGTCCCGGGAGCGGGGAATGAGCAGTTCTTC
NA	NA	TRBV30	TRBJ2-6	CGVERRGGANVLTF	TGTGGCGTCGAGCGTCGAGGGGGGGCCAACGTCCTGACTTTC
many	NA	TRBV12-3/TRBV12-4	TRBJ2-2	CACRRLAGELFF	TGTGCTTGTCGGCGGCTGGCCGGGGAGCTGTTTTTT
NA	NA	TRBV12-3/TRBV12-4	TRBJ1-2	CASSSTPLTDYGYTF	TGTGCCAGCAGCTCGACCCCGTTAACCGACTATGGCTACACCTTC
many	TRBD2	TRBV6-1	TRBJ2-2	CASRFGTSGTNTGELFF	TGTGCCAGCAGGTTCGGGACTAGCGGGACCAACACCGGGGAGCTGTTTTTT
many	NA	TRBV20-1	TRBJ1-1	CSARVIGGYTEAFF	TGCAGTGCTAGAGTTATCGGGGGATACACTGAAGCTTTCTTT
few	NA	TRBV5-1	TRBJ2-2	CASSLTAGTGELFF	TGCGCCAGCAGCTTGACGGCGGGGACCGGGGAGCTGTTTTTT
many	TRBD1	TRBV10-1	TRBJ2-3	CASSRDSASTDTQYF	TGCGCCAGCAGCAGGGACAGCGCTAGCACAGATACGCAGTATTTT
many	TRBD1	TRBV20-1	TRBJ1-5	CSAARPTGGNQPQHF	TGCAGTGCTGCTCGCCCGACAGGGGGTAATCAGCCCCAGCATTTT
many	NA	TRBV11-2	TRBJ2-7	CASSLGGKGEQYF	TGTGCCAGCAGCCTCGGAGGGAAAGGGGAGCAGTACTTC
many	NA	TRBV28	TRBJ1-1	CASSYQGGRTEAFF	TGTGCCAGCAGTTACCAAGGGGGGCGGACTGAAGCTTTCTTT
once	NA	TRBV5-4	TRBJ2-2	CASSRPTATGELFF	TGTGCCAGCAGCCGACCGACAGCCACCGGGGAGCTGTTTTTT
many	NA	TRBV20-1	TRBJ2-5	CSARVAARQETQYF	TGCAGTGCTAGAGTAGCGGCTAGACAAGAGACCCAGTACTTC
many	NA	TRBV7-9	TRBJ1-5	CASSLVTANQPQHF	TGTGCCAGCAGCTTAGTGACAGCTAATCAGCCCCAGCATTTT
many	NA	TRBV7-8	TRBJ1-3	CATGPLTGNAGNTIYF	TGTGCCACCGGACCTCTCACAGGGAACGCTGGAAACACCATATATTTT
many	NA	TRBV7-2	TRBJ2-1	CASSPLVNEQFF	TGTGCCAGCAGCCCCCTCGTCAATGAGCAGTTCTTC
many	TRBD1	TRBV27	TRBJ1-4	CASSSAGQGSEKLFF	TGTGCCAGCAGTTCCGCGGGACAGGGTAGTGAAAAACTGTTTTTT
NA	NA	TRBV30	TRBJ1-2	CAWSVHPAGRDGYTF	TGTGCCTGGAGTGTTCACCCTGCGGGGAGAGATGGCTACACCTTC
NA	TRBD2	TRBV7-2	TRBJ2-4	CASSYIAGVSYIQYF	TGTGCCAGCAGCTACATAGCGGGAGTTTCGTACATTCAGTACTTC
NA	TRBD1	TRBV5-4	TRBJ2-5	CASSSRDRIETQYF	TGTGCCAGCAGCTCCCGGGACAGGATCGAGACCCAGTACTTC
many	NA	TRBV7-2	TRBJ2-7	CASSLGGLPSYEQYF	TGTGCCAGCAGCTTAGGGGGGTTGCCCTCCTACGAGCAGTACTTC
many	NA	TRBV7-9	TRBJ2-2	CASSPWGDSYTGELFF	TGTGCCAGCAGCCCCTGGGGGGACAGCTACACCGGGGAGCTGTTTTTT
few	NA	TRBV2	TRBJ2-1	CASSVGVSSYNEQFF	TGTGCCAGCAGTGTGGGGGTGAGCTCCTACAATGAGCAGTTCTTC
many	TRBD1	TRBV7-2	TRBJ1-1	CASSSSGQRYTEAFF	TGTGCCAGCAGCTCCTCGGGACAGCGGTACACTGAAGCTTTCTTT
many	NA	TRBV27	TRBJ1-2	CASLPAPGLQGYTF	TGTGCCAGCCTCCCGGCTCCCGGTCTTCAGGGCTACACCTTC
many	NA	TRBV2	TRBJ2-7	CASSGPMDRSEQYF	TGTGCCAGCAGTGGTCCTATGGATCGGAGCGAGCAGTACTTC
many	TRBD2	TRBV20-1	TRBJ2-7	CSVVLAGGLYEQYF	TGCAGTGTTGTACTAGCGGGAGGGCTCTACGAGCAGTACTTC
many	TRBD1	TRBV7-9	TRBJ1-4	CASSTRQGLDEKLFF	TGTGCCAGCAGCACCCGACAGGGGCTGGATGAAAAACTGTTTTTT
NA	TRBD2	TRBV7-1	TRBJ2-1	CASRRLAGGTSSYNEQFF	TGTGCCAGCAGAAGACTAGCGGGAGGAACGAGCTCCTACAATGAGCAGTTCTTC
many	TRBD1	TRBV20-1	TRBJ2-7	CSAGGQGPLYEQYF	TGCAGTGCTGGGGGACAGGGGCCCCTCTACGAGCAGTACTTC
few	TRBD1	TRBV7-9	TRBJ1-2	CASSSGTGRNGYTF	TGTGCCAGCAGCTCCGGGACAGGGAGGAATGGCTACACCTTC
NA	TRBD2	TRBV20-1	TRBJ2-1	CSARGLLADPPYNDQFF	TGCAGTGCTAGAGGTTTACTAGCGGATCCTCCCTACAATGACCAGTTCTTC
many	NA	TRBV12-3/TRBV12-4	TRBJ1-6	CASRGEGDSPLHF	TGTGCCAGCCGGGGGGAAGGGGACTCACCCCTCCACTTT
NA	NA	TRBV7-9	TRBJ2-7	CASSLVGGAHNYEQYF	TGTGCCAGCAGCTTAGTTGGGGGGGCACACAACTACGAGCAGTACTTC
many	NA	TRBV10-3	TRBJ2-7	CAISVRGSEQYF	TGTGCCATCAGTGTTAGGGGTAGCGAGCAGTACTTC
many	NA	TRBV6-2/TRBV6-3	TRBJ1-1	CASSDMNTEAFF	TGTGCCAGCAGTGATATGAACACTGAAGCTTTCTTT
NA	NA	TRBV27	TRBJ2-3	CASSLMPPSTDTQYF	TGTGCCAGCAGTTTGATGCCGCCTAGCACAGATACGCAGTATTTT
NA	TRBD1	TRBV7-9	TRBJ2-3	CASSVPGQGTDTQYF	TGTGCCAGCAGCGTCCCCGGACAGGGTACAGATACGCAGTATTTT
NA	NA	TRBV19	TRBJ1-5	CASSINPGYGQPQHF	TGTGCCAGTAGTATAAATCCTGGGTACGGTCAGCCCCAGCATTTT
NA	TRBD2	TRBV4-2	TRBJ2-5	CASSQAISGGAGETQYF	TGTGCCAGCAGCCAAGCGATTAGCGGGGGGGCCGGAGAGACCCAGTACTTC
many	NA	TRBV9	TRBJ2-2	CASSVAPGGSGTGELFF	TGTGCCAGCAGCGTAGCTCCCGGGGGATCGGGCACCGGGGAGCTGTTTTTT
few	TRBD2	TRBV5-1	TRBJ2-1	CASSIGGLAGGNYEQFF	TGCGCCAGCAGCATAGGGGGACTAGCGGGAGGAAACTATGAGCAGTTCTTC
many	TRBD2	TRBV9	TRBJ2-7	CASSVDLAGGFYEQYF	TGTGCCAGCAGCGTCGACCTAGCGGGAGGGTTCTACGAGCAGTACTTC
many	NA	TRBV7-9	TRBJ2-5	CASSLVPETQYF	TGTGCCAGCAGCTTAGTCCCTGAGACCCAGTACTTC